This is a list of T cell receptor beta chains from one sample in a study of cytomegalovirus exposure and HLA in healthy donors. Data came from immunoSEQ multiplex PCR; TCRdb stores just in-frame clones and leaves some out. The sample has around 110,000 clones, 50% to 65% seen once. Sequencing was done on a sample of PBMCs. All receptors derive from a woman in her thirties or forties in good health and CMV-seropositive. Both conserved end residues are trimmed from each CDR3. The size field is filled for only some rows; it gives once, few, many or a size class.

TRBV27,-,ASSLSNARPAYEQY
TRBV19,few,ASSLGGTYT
TRBV7-9,-,ASSGGWGGTGIYNEQF
TRBV19,-,ASSSGSGYEQY
TRBV25-1,-,ASSDFPRGTGSNTEAF
TRBV29-1,-,SVRGLGARDEQY
TRBV4-3,few,ASSLDAGGAYEQY
TRBV28,once,ASSPAEVINYGYT
TRBV4-1,few,ASSQAHSPDTQY
TRBV7-2,once,ASRAASRETQY
TRBV5-4,few,ASSSQGDIEAF
TRBV14,-,ASSPGTGWIEQY
TRBV14,-,ASSQVGPGYEQY
TRBV9,-,ASSVGLAGGEQF
TRBV5-1,-,ASSLGFRQAYGYT
TRBV7-9,few,ASVRTTDTQY
TRBV5-6,-,ASSLYGVNNEQF
TRBV25-1,-,ASSDVLGAEGTGELF